Listed here are 20 T cell receptor beta chains from one sample, sequenced in a study of shared clonotypes between healthy human individuals. Profiling relied on immunoSEQ multiplex PCR, and the TCRdb table lists in-frame clones only, not all of them. This sample carries about 2.3 million clones, 85% to 95% of them seen once, and the ten largest clones take around 0.4%. Sequenced sample: naive CD4+ T cells from PBMCs. Subset in this sample: CD45RA+ positively selected. These receptors came from a man younger than 35 in good health. Some clones in this sample may be carry-over from other donors' samples.

This sequence joins TRBV25-1 and TRBJ2-2; D perhaps matches TRBD1 (6 bases). Deletions cut 3 bases from V and 2 bases from J, with 13 bases between. The CDR3 loop spans 16 amino acids. In germline, CDR1 is MGHDK, CDR2 SYGVNS. The CDR3 protein is CASSDSGTLNTGELFF. The DNA for the CDR3 is TGTGCCAGCAGTGACTCCGGGACACTTAACACCGGGGAGCTGTTTTTT.

V and J are TRBV28 and TRBJ1-2, with 10 bases matching TRBD1. After removal of 6 bases from V and 7 bases from J, the junction contained 8 bases not matched to a gene. This CDR3 spans 14 amino acids. Germline CDR1 and CDR2: MDHEN and SYDVKM. Written as DNA, the CDR3 is TGTGCCAGCAGCGGCCCGGGACAGGGGCCTGGCTACACCTTC. Residues: CASSGPGQGPGYTF.

The chain has TRBV11-3 and TRBJ2-5; D is unclear. V lost 5 bases and J 5 bases, leaving 12 bases between the germline ends. CDR1 is SGHNT and CDR2 is YENEEA in the germline V gene. This CDR3 is built from 13 residues. The CDR3 is CASSPDLGETQYF. As DNA, the CDR3 is TGTGCCAGCAGCCCGGACCTGGGGGAGACCCAGTACTTC.

The chain carries TRBV7-9 and TRBJ1-1; 7 positions agree with TRBD1. Trimming removed 1 base from V and 1 base from J; junction bases left unmatched: 15. There are 19 residues in the CDR3. Germline CDR1 reads SEHNR; CDR2 reads FQNEAQ (reference sequence). The CDR3 loop is CASSLGPPLGQRPNTEAFF. The CDR3, as DNA: TGTGCCAGCAGCTTAGGGCCGCCTTTGGGACAGCGCCCGAACACTGAAGCTTTCTTT. Supplemented by reference TRBV7-9 and TRBJ1-1, the full variable domain reads DTGVSQNPRHKITKRGQNVTFRCDPISEHNRLYWYRQTLGQGPEFLTYFQNEAQLEKSRLLSDRFSAERPKGSFSTLEIQRTEQGDSAMYLCASSLGPPLGQRPNTEAFFGQGTRLTVV.

CDR3 amino acids: CASSVGQGGYGYTF. CDR3 in DNA: TGTGCCAGCAGTGTAGGGCAGGGTGGCTATGGCTACACCTTC. The rearrangement links TRBV2 to TRBJ1-2; weak D call: TRBD1 (5 bases). Germline V gene sequence: CDR1 SNHLY, CDR2 FYNNEI. Trimming shortened V by 4 bases and J by 4 bases, and 13 bases separated the two germline ends. This CDR3 is built from 14 residues.

The chain couples TRBV7-9 to TRBJ1-2, with a possible D match to TRBD1 (5 bases). Trimming stripped 4 bases from V and 8 bases from J, with 17 bases between. This CDR3 is 14 amino acids long. The germline CDR1 and CDR2 sequences are SEHNR and FQNEAQ (reference sequence). In DNA form, the CDR3 reads TGTGCCAGCAGCTCGATAAGGCAGGGAGACGGCTACACCTTC. Amino acids: CASSSIRQGDGYTF.

The chain uses TRBV29-1 and TRBJ2-5; TRBD2 is a possible D gene (5 bases). Trimming took off 7 bases at V and 2 bases at J, with 8 bases between the two ends. The CDR3 totals 11 residues. CDR1 SQVTM and CDR2 ANQGSEA come from the germline V gene. As DNA, the CDR3 is TGCAGCGGCGGGCGGCAAGAGACCCAGTACTTC. Protein product: CSGGRQETQYF.

The count of this clone is one. The junction departs from germline at one end; a sequencing error may be responsible. The CDR3 spells CAGSHDRPGGNTDTQYF. CDR3 nucleotide sequence: TGTGCCGGCTCCCATGACCGGCCAGGGGGCAATACAGATACGCAGTATTTT. This sequence joins TRBV18 and TRBJ2-3; 8 bases map to TRBD1. The germline V gene has CDR1 KGHSH and CDR2 LQKENI. This CDR3 is 17 amino acids long.

The V and J genes are TRBV7-7 and TRBJ2-1, with unresolved D. The CDR3 runs to 13 residues. Germline CDR1 reads SSHAT; CDR2 reads FNYEAQ (reference sequence). V gave up 5 bases and J gave up 10 bases, with 15 bases separating them. DNA for the CDR3: TGTGCCAGCAGCCTAACCACGGACCAGGAGCAGTTCTTC. This codes for CASSLTTDQEQFF.

This chain uses TRBV9 with TRBJ2-3; D not resolved. The CDR3 runs 13 residues. Germline assignment: CDR1 SGDLS and CDR2 YYNGEE. The ends were cut back, 4 bases at V and 8 bases at J, with 14 bases in the middle. CDR3 region: CASSSLLDFTQYF. The CDR3 DNA is TGTGCCAGCAGCTCCCTCCTAGACTTTACGCAGTATTTT.

V gene TRBV19 combines with J gene TRBJ1-2; the D is unclear. V shed 6 bases and J shed 3 bases, with 11 bases lying between them. CDR1 is LNHDA and CDR2 is SQIVND in the germline V gene (reference sequence). CDR3 size: 13 residues. CDR3 coding DNA: TGTGCCAGTAGCAGTACGGTATACTATGGCTACACCTTC. This codes for CASSSTVYYGYTF.

The rearrangement uses TRBV2 and TRBJ2-2; D is perhaps TRBD1 or TRBD2 (5 bases each). V dropped 2 bases and J dropped 5 bases, with 12 bases sitting between them. There are 15 residues in the CDR3. CDR1 is SNHLY and CDR2 is FYNNEI in the germline V gene. In nucleotides, the CDR3 is TGTGCCAGCAGTGAAAGGGACGGAGGAACCGGGGAGCTGTTTTTT. Amino acid sequence: CASSERDGGTGELFF.

As for this clone: In the same sample, other DNA sequences code for this CDR3. This chain links TRBV5-1 with TRBJ2-3; 7 nucleotides align to TRBD1. The CDR3 length is 16 residues. Germline V gives CDR1 SGHRS, CDR2 YFSETQ. The V and J ends lost 0 bases and 1 base, in that order; junction bases with no gene match: 5. This chain's CDR3 is CASSLGGTAGTDTQYF. The CDR3 region has the DNA TGCGCCAGCAGCTTGGGGGGGACAGCCGGCACAGATACGCAGTATTTT.

This chain links TRBV5-1 with TRBJ2-5; D is unresolved. Germline CDR1 SGHRS, CDR2 YFSETQ. V was trimmed by 0 bases and J by 5 bases, leaving 11 bases between them. This CDR3 region has 14 residues. The CDR3 here is CASSLDIAGETQYF. CDR3 DNA: TGCGCCAGCAGCTTGGATATAGCCGGGGAGACCCAGTACTTC.

This chain connects TRBV12-5 to TRBJ2-5, with TRBD2 matching 9 bases. CDR1 is LGHNT and CDR2 is FRNRAP in the germline V gene. This CDR3 has 14 residues. The J segment lost 5 bases and the V segment lost 1 base, leaving 2 bases of the junction unmatched. The CDR3 loop is CASGLGLAAETQYF. CDR3 DNA sequence: TGTGCTAGTGGTTTGGGACTAGCGGCGGAGACCCAGTACTTC.

The chain employs TRBV11-2 and TRBJ2-5; D not resolved. The CDR3 loop spans 16 amino acids. The germline V gene has CDR1 SGHAT and CDR2 FQNNGV. The V and J ends lost 5 bases and 2 bases respectively, with 18 bases between them. The CDR3 loop is CASSPPLGQEQETQYF. DNA of the CDR3: TGTGCCAGCAGCCCCCCACTCGGGCAGGAGCAAGAGACCCAGTACTTC.

This chain joins TRBV7-3 and TRBJ2-5, with a weak D call TRBD2 (6 bases). V lost 5 bases and J 5 bases, leaving 12 bases between the germline ends. The V gene's germline CDR1 is SGHTA and CDR2 FQGTGA. CDR3 length: 13 amino acids. CDR3 residues: CASSPHGGETQYF. In nucleotides, the CDR3 is TGTGCCAGCAGCCCGCATGGAGGGGAGACCCAGTACTTC.

The chain couples TRBV30 to TRBJ1-3; D possibly corresponds to TRBD1 (5 bases). The CDR3 is 17 residues long. Germline-derived CDR1 and CDR2 are GTSNPN and SVGIG (reference sequence). The V end lost 3 bases, the J end lost 4 bases, and 22 bases lay between the germline ends. In nucleotides, the CDR3 is TGTGCCTGGAGCAAGGGGCCAGGAGGATTGAGGGGAAACACCATATATTTT. Encoded protein: CAWSKGPGGLRGNTIYF.

This clone has only one observation. The chain recombines TRBV10-3 with TRBJ2-7; D is ambiguous. Germline CDR1 ENHRY, CDR2 SYGVKD. V dropped 3 bases and J dropped 1 base, with 7 bases sitting between them. The CDR3 extends over 13 amino acids. Here the CDR3 reads CAISDRKSYEQYF. CDR3 nucleotides: TGTGCCATCAGTGATCGGAAATCCTACGAGCAGTACTTC.

This chain links TRBV25-1 with TRBJ2-4, with D perhaps matching TRBD2 (6 bases). The CDR3 sequence is 12 residues long. Trimming removed 2 bases at V and 13 bases at J, with 12 bases between. Looked up from germline, CDR1 is MGHDK and CDR2 is SYGVNS. This CDR3 is CASSENDRGQYF. The CDR3 DNA is TGTGCCAGCAGTGAAAATGACCGGGGGCAGTACTTC.